The entry below gives a single T cell receptor beta chain sequence along with its context. The data were obtained in a study of blood T cell repertoires in COVID-19. For the study at large: Material from acute and convalescent COVID-19 was sourced from the United States, Italy and Spain.

The germline V and J ends were trimmed by 3 bases and 3 bases, with 17 bases remaining between them. CDR3 length: 16 amino acids. The germline gives CDR1 SNHLY, CDR2 FYNNEI. TCRdb keeps only in-frame clones here, not all; method: immunoSEQ multiplex PCR. The sample records some 120,000 clones, about 85% being singletons. The source of this sequence is a man aged 60 to 69 with acute or convalescent COVID-19. Sequenced: peripheral blood. The J gene is TRBJ1-1, the V gene TRBV2; weak D call: TRBD1 (6 bases). CDR3 sequence reads: CASSDSGGGGDTEAFF. The CDR3 coding sequence is TGTGCCAGCAGTGATAGTGGGGGCGGAGGAGACACTGAAGCTTTCTTT.